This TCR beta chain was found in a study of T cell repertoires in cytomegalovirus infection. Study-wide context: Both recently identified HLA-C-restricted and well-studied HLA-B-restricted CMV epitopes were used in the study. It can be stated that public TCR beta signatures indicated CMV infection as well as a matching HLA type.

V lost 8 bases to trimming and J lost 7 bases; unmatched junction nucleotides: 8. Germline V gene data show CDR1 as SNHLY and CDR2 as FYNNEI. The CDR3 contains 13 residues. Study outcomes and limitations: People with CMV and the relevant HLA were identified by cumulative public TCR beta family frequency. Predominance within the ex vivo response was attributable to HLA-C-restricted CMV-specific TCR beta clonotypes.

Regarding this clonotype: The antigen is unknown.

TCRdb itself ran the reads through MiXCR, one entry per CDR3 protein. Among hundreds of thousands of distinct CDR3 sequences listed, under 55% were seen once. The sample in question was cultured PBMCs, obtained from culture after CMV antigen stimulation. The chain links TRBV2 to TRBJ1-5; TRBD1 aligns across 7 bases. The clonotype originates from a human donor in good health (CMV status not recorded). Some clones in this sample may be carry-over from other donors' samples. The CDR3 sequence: CASLGQGGQPQHF. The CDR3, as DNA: TGTGCCAGCCTCGGGCAGGGGGGCCAGCCCCAGCATTTT.